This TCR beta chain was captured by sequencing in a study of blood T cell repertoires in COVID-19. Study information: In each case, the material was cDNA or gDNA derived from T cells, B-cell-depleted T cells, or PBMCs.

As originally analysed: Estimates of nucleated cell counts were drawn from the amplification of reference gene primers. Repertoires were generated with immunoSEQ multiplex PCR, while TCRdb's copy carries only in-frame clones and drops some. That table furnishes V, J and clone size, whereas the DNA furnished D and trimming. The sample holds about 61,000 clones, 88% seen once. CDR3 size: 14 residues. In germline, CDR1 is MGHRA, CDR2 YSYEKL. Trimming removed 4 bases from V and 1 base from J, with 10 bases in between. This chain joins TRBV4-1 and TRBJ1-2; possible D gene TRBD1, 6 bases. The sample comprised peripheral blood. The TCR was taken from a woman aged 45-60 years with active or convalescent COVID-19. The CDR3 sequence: CASSPGQINYGYTF. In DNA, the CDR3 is TGCGCCAGCAGCCCTGGACAGATTAACTATGGCTACACCTTC.